This T cell receptor (beta chain) was sequenced during a study of cytomegalovirus exposure and HLA in healthy donors. V lost 8 bases and J lost 7, with 21 bases in between. CDR1 is LNHDA and CDR2 is SQIVND in the germline V gene (reference sequence). The CDR3 sequence is 16 residues long. Assay used: immunoSEQ multiplex PCR; TCRdb lists only in-frame clones, some missing. The table includes around 130,000 clones, under 90% detected once. The chain links TRBV19 to TRBJ1-6, with a tentative D call TRBD1 (6 bases). The receptor comes from a man aged 30 to 45 in good health and CMV-seronegative. Specimen: PBMCs. The CDR3 here is CASAGQGTRLNSPLHF. The CDR3 nucleotides are TGTGCCAGTGCTGGTCAGGGGACAAGGCTAAATTCACCCCTCCACTTT.